The 15 T cell receptor beta chains below all came from one sample that was sequenced in a study of blood T cell repertoires in COVID-19. Here immunoSEQ multiplex PCR was the method, and the copy in TCRdb shows in-frame clones only, minus some. Of about 500,000 clones in the sample, 89% were seen once. The sample consisted of peripheral blood. The receptors come from a man younger than 30 with COVID-19, enrolled during active disease.

The chain combines TRBV28 with TRBJ2-5, with TRBD2 matching over 8 bases. The CDR3 loop spans 14 amino acids. J was trimmed by 5 bases and V by 3 bases; bases with no gene match: 5. The germline V gene has CDR1 MDHEN and CDR2 SYDVKM. The CDR3: CASSFVGREETQYF. DNA for the CDR3: TGTGCCAGCAGTTTCGTCGGGAGGGAGGAGACCCAGTACTTC.

The CDR3 sequence: CSSRSQETQYF. The CDR3 bases are TGCAGCAGTAGGTCACAGGAGACCCAGTACTTC. This rearrangement joins TRBV29-1 to TRBJ2-5; D gene unclear. The CDR3 spans 11 residues. The V and J ends lost 8 bases and 5 bases respectively, with 12 bases between them. Germline V gene sequence: CDR1 SQVTM, CDR2 ANQGSEA.

The CDR3 nucleotides read TGCGCCAGCAGCGGGGGGAACACCGGGGAGCTGTTTTTT. Encoded protein: CASSGGNTGELFF. The genes are TRBV10-2 and TRBJ2-2; TRBD2 might be the D (6 bases). The CDR3 is 13 residues long. Looked up from germline, CDR1 is WSHSY and CDR2 is SAAADI. V lost 6 bases, J lost 1 base, and 6 bases lay in between.

The chain employs TRBV19 and TRBJ2-7; 8 bases line up with TRBD1. V trimming: 1 base; J trimming: 9 bases; junction bases outside the gene matches: 5. CDR1 is LNHDA, CDR2 SQIVND, per germline (reference sequence). The CDR3 extends over 13 amino acids. The CDR3 DNA reads TGTGCCAGTAGTATAGTTTCGACAGGGGCGCAGTACTTC. Protein: CASSIVSTGAQYF.

This chain links TRBV3-1 (or the pseudogene TRBV3-2) with TRBJ2-2; D may be TRBD2 (5 bases). Germline loops: CDR1 LGHDT, CDR2 YNNKEL (reference sequence). This CDR3 region has 14 residues. V lost 3 bases to trimming and J lost 5 bases, with 10 bases between them. CDR3 in amino acids: CASSQLLATGELFF. The CDR3 DNA reads TGTGCCAGCAGCCAGCTCCTAGCAACCGGGGAGCTGTTTTTT.

Only one count was recorded for this clone. The chain has TRBV7-8 and TRBJ2-7, with 8 bases that match TRBD1. The V segment lost 5 bases and the J segment 7 bases; nucleotides outside the gene matches: 10. Germline CDR1 is SGHVS and CDR2 is FQNEAQ. This CDR3 has 14 residues. The CDR3 nucleotides are TGTGCCAGCAGCACGGGACAGGCCTACTGGGAGCAGTACTTC. It is translated as CASSTGQAYWEQYF.

The genes are TRBV7-6 and TRBJ2-2; D is perhaps TRBD1 (6 bases). Germline V gene sequence: CDR1 SGHVS, CDR2 FNYEAQ. The V gene lost 4 bases and the J gene lost 5 bases, with 8 bases spanning the gap. This CDR3 is 13 amino acids long. The chain's CDR3 is CASSWTATGELFF. In DNA, the CDR3 is TGTGCCAGCAGCTGGACAGCGACCGGGGAGCTGTTTTTT.

A single count supports this clone. The chain has TRBV6-4 and TRBJ2-1, with D perhaps TRBD2 (5 bases). The CDR3 contains 15 residues. From germline, CDR1 is MRHNA and CDR2 SNTAGT. V was trimmed by 3 bases and J by 0 bases, leaving 9 bases between them. CDR3 sequence (DNA): TGTGCCAGCAGTGATACAGACTACTCCTACAATGAGCAGTTCTTC. This translates into CASSDTDYSYNEQFF.

The rearrangement uses TRBV2 and TRBJ1-6; 8 bases align to TRBD1. CDR1 and CDR2 from the germline V gene are SNHLY and FYNNEI. With 4 bases clipped from V and 7 bases from J, the junction kept 3 bases outside the gene matches. The CDR3 has 14 residues. DNA of the CDR3: TGTGCCAGCAGTGGGACAGGGAACAATTCACCCCTCCACTTT. Its protein product is CASSGTGNNSPLHF.

This clone was seen only once. This chain uses TRBV7-8 with TRBJ1-5; D gene uncertain. V gave up 5 bases and J gave up 5 bases, with 16 bases separating them. CDR3 length: 15 amino acids. Germline CDR1 reads SGHVS; CDR2 reads FQNEAQ. The CDR3 reads CASSVYADTDQPQHF. CDR3 bases: TGTGCCAGCAGCGTGTACGCAGATACCGATCAGCCCCAGCATTTT.

The V call is TRBV7-9, the J call TRBJ2-7, with 8 bases that match TRBD1. Unmatched junction bases numbered 2, after V lost 5 bases and J lost 5 bases. The CDR3 sequence is 12 residues long. Germline values: CDR1 SEHNR, CDR2 FQNEAQ (reference sequence). CDR3 region: CASSTGQDEQYF. Here the CDR3 DNA reads TGTGCCAGCAGCACGGGACAGGACGAGCAGTACTTC. Full variable domain (missing parts from reference TRBV7-9 and TRBJ2-7): DTGVSQNPRHKITKRGQNVTFRCDPISEHNRLYWYRQTLGQGPEFLTYFQNEAQLEKSRLLSDRFSAERPKGSFSTLEIQRTEQGDSAMYLCASSTGQDEQYFGPGTRLTVT.

V and J are TRBV11-3 and TRBJ1-2, with D maybe TRBD1 (6 bases). CDR1 is SGHNT, CDR2 YENEEA, per germline. V shed 6 bases and J shed 2 bases, with 16 bases lying between them. The CDR3 sequence is 15 residues long. The CDR3 DNA sequence: TGTGCCAGCAGAACAGGGCAGGGGCGCAACTATGGCTACACCTTC. Its translation: CASRTGQGRNYGYTF.

CDR3 loop: CASSRRDSRSTDTQYF. CDR3 DNA: TGTGCCAGCAGCCGAAGGGACAGTAGAAGCACAGATACGCAGTATTTT. This rearrangement joins TRBV7-9 to TRBJ2-3, with 7 positions matching TRBD1. The length of the CDR3 is 16 residues. CDR1 is SEHNR, CDR2 FQNEAQ, per germline (reference sequence). With V trimmed by 5 bases and J by 0 bases, 8 bases remained unmatched. The whole variable domain, filled in from reference TRBV7-9 and TRBJ2-3, reads DTGVSQNPRHKITKRGQNVTFRCDPISEHNRLYWYRQTLGQGPEFLTYFQNEAQLEKSRLLSDRFSAERPKGSFSTLEIQRTEQGDSAMYLCASSRRDSRSTDTQYFGPGTRLTVL.

This clone showed up just once. This rearrangement joins TRBV11-3 to TRBJ2-2, with TRBD2 identical over 8 bases. The CDR3 loop spans 17 amino acids. CDR1 is SGHNT and CDR2 is YENEEA in the germline V gene. With 3 bases clipped from V and 2 bases from J, the junction kept 8 bases outside the gene matches. The CDR3 is CASSLRIGLANTGELFF. The CDR3 DNA is TGTGCCAGCAGCTTGAGGATCGGACTAGCTAACACCGGGGAGCTGTTTTTT.

The chain links TRBV19 to TRBJ1-1; D is unresolved. The CDR3 runs to 15 residues. From germline, CDR1 is LNHDA and CDR2 SQIVND (reference sequence). The V end was cut by 1 base, the J end by 0 bases, with 9 bases between. CDR3 DNA: TGTGCCAGTAGTATAGGGAGAGAACTGAACACTGAAGCTTTCTTT. Translation: CASSIGRELNTEAFF.